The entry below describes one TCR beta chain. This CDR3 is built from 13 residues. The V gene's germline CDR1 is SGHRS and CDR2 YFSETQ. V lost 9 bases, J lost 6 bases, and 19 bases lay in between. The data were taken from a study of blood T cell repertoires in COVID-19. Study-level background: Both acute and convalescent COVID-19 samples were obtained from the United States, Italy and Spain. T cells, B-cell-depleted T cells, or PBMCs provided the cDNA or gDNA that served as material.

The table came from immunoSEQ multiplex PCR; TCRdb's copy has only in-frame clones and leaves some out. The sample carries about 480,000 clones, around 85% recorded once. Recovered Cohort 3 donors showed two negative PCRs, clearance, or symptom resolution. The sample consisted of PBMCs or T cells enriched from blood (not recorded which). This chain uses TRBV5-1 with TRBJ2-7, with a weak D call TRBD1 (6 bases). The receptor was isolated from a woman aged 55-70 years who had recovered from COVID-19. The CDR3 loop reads CATSPDSLGEQYF. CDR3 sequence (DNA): TGCGCCACCTCCCCGGACAGCCTCGGCGAGCAGTACTTC.